Shown below are 13 T cell receptor beta chains from a single sample sequenced in a study of control samples from healthy donors and cancer patients. Profiling relied on immunoSEQ multiplex PCR, and the TCRdb table lists in-frame clones only, not all of them. The table records over 150,000 clones, approximately 94% of them present only once. Sequencing was performed on blood. These receptors all stem from a man in his forties in good health.

The chain combines TRBV9 with TRBJ2-1; weak D call: TRBD2 (5 bases). Germline V lookup: CDR1 SGDLS, CDR2 YYNGEE. V was clipped by 4 bases and J by 1 base, with 9 bases between them. The length of the CDR3 is 14 residues. CDR3 amino acids: CASSPDLSYNEQFF. In nucleotides, the CDR3 is TGTGCCAGCAGCCCGGACTTATCCTACAATGAGCAGTTCTTC.

V usage is TRBV19 and J usage is TRBJ1-6, with TRBD1 matching over 7 bases. CDR1 LNHDA and CDR2 SQIVND come from the germline V gene (reference sequence). The CDR3 is 13 amino acids. The trim removed 8 bases at V and 10 bases at J, leaving 8 bases unmatched. This CDR3 is CASGDRQGSPLHF. CDR3 in DNA: TGTGCCAGTGGGGACCGACAGGGATCACCCCTCCACTTT.

The V call is TRBV3-1 (or the pseudogene TRBV3-2), the J call TRBJ1-2; TRBD1 agrees at 9 bases. V gave up 2 bases and J gave up 5 bases; unmatched junction bases: 9. The CDR3 contains 16 residues. Germline lookup yields CDR1 LGHDT and CDR2 YNNKEL (reference sequence). CDR3 bases: TGTGCCAGCAGCCAAAGACAGGGGGAATCTTTGTATGGCTACACCTTC. Protein: CASSQRQGESLYGYTF.

This chain links TRBV10-2 with TRBJ2-7, with D tentatively TRBD1 (6 bases). Per the germline V gene, CDR1 is WSHSY and CDR2 is SAAADI. With 0 bases removed from V and 2 bases from J, the gap between germline ends came to 11 bases. The CDR3 runs 15 residues. The CDR3 is CASSESTGHPYEQYF. The DNA of the CDR3 is TGCGCCAGCAGTGAGTCGACGGGACACCCCTACGAGCAGTACTTC.

J is TRBJ2-1 and V is TRBV3-1 (or the pseudogene TRBV3-2), with TRBD2 identical over 12 bases. The CDR3 totals 15 residues. The V and J ends lost 1 base and 8 bases, in that order; junction bases with no gene match: 3. CDR1 LGHDT and CDR2 YNNKEL come from the germline V gene (reference sequence). The CDR3 protein is CASSQGLAGVYEQFF. DNA of the CDR3: TGTGCCAGCAGCCAAGGACTAGCGGGGGTTTATGAGCAGTTCTTC.

V gene TRBV7-6 combines with J gene TRBJ1-1; 9 bases match TRBD1. Germline CDR1 reads SGHVS; CDR2 reads FNYEAQ. Trimming removed 5 bases from V and 6 bases from J; junction bases left unmatched: 13. The CDR3 sequence is 16 residues long. The CDR3 here is CASSEEQGAAGAEAFF. CDR3 in DNA: TGTGCCAGCAGCGAAGAACAGGGGGCCGCGGGGGCTGAAGCTTTCTTT.

This clone was found once. The rearrangement uses TRBV9 and TRBJ1-1; 8 bases map to TRBD1. There are 15 residues in the CDR3. Trimming removed 1 base from V and 4 bases from J; junction bases left unmatched: 6. Germline CDR1 and CDR2: SGDLS and YYNGEE. The CDR3 spells CASSVTDRVPTEAFF. In nucleotides, the CDR3 is TGTGCCAGCAGCGTAACGGACAGGGTACCCACTGAAGCTTTCTTT.

The V call is TRBV29-1, the J call TRBJ1-1, with D perhaps matching TRBD1 (5 bases). The CDR3 totals 10 residues. Germline CDR1 and CDR2: SQVTM and ANQGSEA. The CDR3 DNA reads as TGCGGCGGGGGAAACACTGAAGCTTTCTTT. This encodes CGGGNTEAFF.

V gene TRBV6-5 combines with J gene TRBJ2-7; 8 nucleotides match TRBD2. The CDR3 covers 13 residues. Germline CDR1 MNHEY, CDR2 SVGAGI. J gave up 0 bases and V 11 bases, and 6 bases lay outside the gene matches. CDR3 loop: CASRGGTSYEQYF. The CDR3 DNA reads TGTGCCTCCCGGGGGGGGACCTCCTACGAGCAGTACTTC.

The CDR3 protein is CASRVAGAYTNTGELFF. The CDR3 coding sequence is TGTGCCAGCAGGGTAGCGGGGGCTTACACGAACACCGGGGAGCTGTTTTTT. The chain is built from TRBV28 and TRBJ2-2, with TRBD2 identical over 9 bases. The CDR3 consists of 17 residues. V trimming: 6 bases; J trimming: 0 bases; junction bases outside the gene matches: 8. Germline V gives CDR1 MDHEN, CDR2 SYDVKM.

V and J are TRBV27 and TRBJ2-7; 8 bases fit TRBD1. The CDR3 sequence is 15 residues long. The J segment lost 3 bases and the V segment lost 6 bases, leaving 10 bases of the junction unmatched. The germline CDR1 and CDR2 sequences are MNHEY and SMNVEV (reference sequence). In nucleotides, the CDR3 is TGTGCCAGCAGCGACAGGGGAACCTGGGGCTACGAGCAGTACTTC. It translates to CASSDRGTWGYEQYF.

This clone showed up just a few times. The chain combines TRBV4-1 with TRBJ2-7, with 7 positions matching TRBD1. This CDR3 comprises 15 residues. The ends lost 1 base at V and 2 bases at J; junction bases unmatched: 5. The germline V gene has CDR1 MGHRA and CDR2 YSYEKL. CDR3 protein: CASSQADRQTYEQYF. The CDR3 DNA sequence: TGCGCCAGCAGCCAAGCGGACAGGCAGACCTACGAGCAGTACTTC.

This clone was seen a handful of times. The chain joins TRBV19 to TRBJ1-2; D is unclear. The ends were cut back, 4 bases at V and 7 bases at J, with 7 bases in the middle. This CDR3 has 11 amino acids. The germline V gene encodes CDR1 LNHDA and CDR2 SQIVND (reference sequence). The chain's CDR3 is CASSRGFGYTF. In nucleotides, the CDR3 is TGTGCCAGTAGTAGAGGTTTTGGCTACACCTTC.